The 28 T cell receptor beta chains below all came from one sample that was sequenced in a study of immune characteristics of hereditary and idiopathic chronic pancreatitis. The data were produced by immunoSEQ multiplex PCR, yet TCRdb's version contains in-frame clones alone and is incomplete. The data show about 14,000 clones, more than 60% seen once. Chronic pancreatitis tissue was collected during total pancreatectomy with islet autotransplantation. Specimen: pancreas tissue with hereditary chronic pancreatitis. These receptors originate from a human donor with chronic pancreatitis.

The CDR3, as DNA: TGTGCCAGCAGCCCTCACTCTGGAAACACCATATATTTT. It encodes CASSPHSGNTIYF. The V gene is TRBV12-3 or TRBV12-4, the J gene TRBJ1-3; D uncertain. The CDR3 is 13 amino acids. V gave up 6 bases and J gave up 0 bases, with 6 bases separating them.

This clone showed up just a few times. The J gene is TRBJ2-7, the V gene TRBV4-1, with D possibly being TRBD2 (6 bases). V shed 4 bases and J shed 7 bases, with 14 bases lying between them. The CDR3 runs to 13 residues. The germline gives CDR1 MGHRA, CDR2 YSYEKL. In nucleotides, the CDR3 is TGCGCCAGCAGCCCGAGGACGGCGGGGGAGCAGTACTTC. Its protein product is CASSPRTAGEQYF.

The V gene is TRBV3-1 (or the pseudogene TRBV3-2), the J gene TRBJ2-7; 9 bases agree with TRBD2. The CDR3 runs 14 residues. V shed 3 bases, J shed 6 bases, and the junction held 6 bases outside the gene matches. Germline values: CDR1 LGHDT, CDR2 YNNKEL (reference sequence). Here the CDR3 DNA reads TGTGCCAGCAGCCATTGGACTAGCGTGGGCGAGCAGTACTTC. This codes for CASSHWTSVGEQYF.

The rearrangement joins TRBV28 to TRBJ2-2; D ambiguous. V was clipped by 3 bases and J by 7 bases, with 9 bases between them. The germline gives CDR1 MDHEN, CDR2 SYDVKM. The CDR3 extends over 13 amino acids. Written as DNA, the CDR3 is TGTGCCAGCAGTTTTTCAGCGCTCGGGGAGCTGTTTTTT. Translated, it gives CASSFSALGELFF.

This clone is a singleton in its sample. This rearrangement joins TRBV9 to TRBJ1-6; D not resolved. The CDR3 covers 15 residues. Looked up from germline, CDR1 is SGDLS and CDR2 is YYNGEE. V was shortened by 0 bases and J by 4 bases, with 8 bases between the two germline ends. The CDR3 here is CASSVGTNYNSPLHF. In DNA form, the CDR3 reads TGTGCCAGCAGCGTAGGGACGAATTATAATTCACCCCTCCACTTT.

V gene TRBV9 combines with J gene TRBJ1-6; 8 positions agree with TRBD1. After removal of 4 bases from V and 9 bases from J, the junction contained 6 bases not matched to a gene. CDR1 is SGDLS, CDR2 YYNGEE, per germline. The CDR3 extends over 14 amino acids. CDR3 region: CASSNRQGSSPLHF. The CDR3 DNA sequence: TGTGCCAGCAGCAATCGACAGGGGAGTTCACCCCTCCACTTT.

The chain combines TRBV5-8 with TRBJ2-1; D not certain. Trimming cost V 0 bases and J 12 bases, with 4 bases left between them. Germline V CDR1 and CDR2: SGHTS, YDEGEE. The CDR3 loop spans 10 amino acids. CDR3 protein: CASSLGAQFF. CDR3 nucleotides: TGTGCCAGCAGCTTGGGGGCGCAGTTCTTC.

The chain couples TRBV27 to TRBJ2-1; the D call may be TRBD1 or TRBD2 (5 bases each). Germline V CDR1 and CDR2: MNHEY, SMNVEV (reference sequence). The V end was cut by 8 bases, the J end by 2 bases, with 19 bases between. The CDR3 is 16 amino acids. The CDR3 DNA is TGTGCCAGCCACTGGGGGTGGGCGGTAGCCTACAATGAGCAGTTCTTC. This translates into CASHWGWAVAYNEQFF.

The gene calls are TRBV9 and TRBJ1-1; possibly TRBD1 for D (6 bases). Germline lookup yields CDR1 SGDLS and CDR2 YYNGEE. This CDR3 is 15 amino acids long. With 0 bases removed from V and 3 bases from J, the gap between germline ends came to 12 bases. CDR3 sequence: CASSVGGTTDTEAFF. The CDR3 nucleotides are TGTGCCAGCAGCGTAGGGGGGACAACGGACACTGAAGCTTTCTTT.

The chain recombines TRBV7-8 with TRBJ2-5; D uncertain. Germline V gene sequence: CDR1 SGHVS, CDR2 FQNEAQ. V was clipped by 3 bases and J by 1 base, with 6 bases between them. The CDR3 runs 13 residues. In DNA, the CDR3 is TGTGCCAGCAGCTTGTACAGCCAAGAGACCCAGTACTTC. It encodes CASSLYSQETQYF.

This chain links TRBV12-2 with TRBJ2-1; TRBD2 is taken as the D call from the table, unchecked against the DNA. TRBV12-2 is designated a pseudogene. The CDR3 runs to 12 residues. The CDR3 loop reads CASRLGRDEQFF. The DNA of the CDR3 is TGTGCAAGTCGCTTAGGTAGAGATGAGCAGTTCTTC.

The rearrangement links TRBV6-5 to TRBJ2-7, with TRBD1 matching over 8 bases. This CDR3 has 14 amino acids. Germline V gene sequence: CDR1 MNHEY, CDR2 SVGAGI. The V and J ends lost 6 bases and 5 bases, in that order; junction bases with no gene match: 9. The CDR3 protein is CASRGQEESHEQYF. In DNA form, the CDR3 reads TGTGCCAGCAGGGGACAGGAGGAAAGTCACGAGCAGTACTTC.

The chain employs TRBV4-2 and TRBJ1-1, with D possibly matching TRBD1 (5 bases). The ends were cut back, 4 bases at V and 7 bases at J, with 13 bases in the middle. CDR1 is LGHNA and CDR2 is YNFKEQ in the germline V gene. CDR3 length: 13 residues. The CDR3 here is CASSPQFDSEAFF. CDR3 DNA: TGTGCCAGCAGCCCCCAGTTCGACAGTGAAGCTTTCTTT.

The chain links TRBV11-3 to TRBJ2-3; no firm D call. Germline V gene sequence: CDR1 SGHNT, CDR2 YENEEA. The length of the CDR3 is 15 residues. V gave up 1 base and J gave up 0 bases, with 8 bases separating them. The DNA for the CDR3 is TGTGCCAGCAGCTTAGGACATGGGAGCACAGATACGCAGTATTTT. Translated: CASSLGHGSTDTQYF.

This clone was seen a handful of times. The V and J genes are TRBV29-1 and TRBJ2-4; D not certain. Deletions cut 6 bases from V and 7 bases from J, with 16 bases between. The CDR3 totals 13 residues. Germline CDR1 reads SQVTM; CDR2 reads ANQGSEA. The CDR3: CSVAIEDVNIQYF. CDR3 sequence (DNA): TGCAGCGTGGCGATAGAGGATGTCAACATTCAGTACTTC.

The chain employs TRBV7-2 and TRBJ2-5; TRBD2 aligns across 8 bases. The germline V gene has CDR1 SGHTA and CDR2 FQGNSA. The CDR3 runs 14 residues. With 1 base clipped from V and 5 bases from J, the junction kept 3 bases outside the gene matches. This chain's CDR3 is CASSLGTSGETQYF. CDR3 nucleotide sequence: TGTGCCAGCAGCTTAGGAACTAGCGGCGAGACCCAGTACTTC.

The chain carries TRBV5-5 and TRBJ1-5; the D gene is possibly TRBD1 (6 bases). The CDR3 spans 15 residues. V lost 4 bases and J lost 0, with 11 bases in between. CDR1 is SGHKS and CDR2 is YYEKEE in the germline V gene (reference sequence). CDR3 nucleotides: TGTGCCAGCAGCCAGGGGACGGTTAGCAATCAGCCCCAGCATTTT. The encoded protein is CASSQGTVSNQPQHF.

This chain uses TRBV3-1 (or the pseudogene TRBV3-2) with TRBJ2-1; 10 bases fit TRBD2. CDR1 LGHDT and CDR2 YNNKEL come from the germline V gene (reference sequence). This CDR3 contains 15 residues. Trimming at V came to 4 bases and at J to 3 bases, leaving 3 bases not matched to a gene. The CDR3 loop is CASSPASGGYNEQFF. CDR3 DNA sequence: TGTGCCAGCAGCCCAGCTAGCGGGGGCTACAATGAGCAGTTCTTC.

The chain carries TRBV7-9 and TRBJ1-2; no clear D. The V gene's germline CDR1 is SEHNR and CDR2 FQNEAQ (reference sequence). V dropped 5 bases and J dropped 7 bases, with 14 bases sitting between them. The CDR3 runs to 13 residues. The CDR3 spells CASSPSTGSGYTF. Written as DNA, the CDR3 is TGTGCCAGCAGCCCGTCCACGGGTAGTGGCTACACCTTC.

The genes are TRBV29-1 and TRBJ2-1, with 7 bases matching TRBD1. The germline CDR1 and CDR2 sequences are SQVTM and ANQGSEA. V was clipped by 2 bases and J by 3 bases; unmatched bases: 7. The CDR3 is 15 residues long. CDR3: CSVERGTVLYNEQFF. CDR3 in DNA: TGCAGCGTTGAAAGGGGGACAGTCCTCTACAATGAGCAGTTCTTC.

This chain connects TRBV7-2 to TRBJ1-6; D unclear. Germline V gene lookup returns CDR1 SGHTA and CDR2 FQGNSA. The CDR3 has 18 amino acids. The V gene lost 2 bases and the J gene lost 0 bases, with 14 bases spanning the gap. The CDR3 loop reads CASSLRWRGGSYNSPLHF. The CDR3 region has the DNA TGTGCCAGCAGCTTACGATGGCGGGGAGGCTCCTATAATTCACCCCTCCACTTT.

This clone has a single count. The chain links TRBV28 to TRBJ1-4; D not resolved. Germline V gives CDR1 MDHEN, CDR2 SYDVKM. CDR3 length: 11 residues. Trimming took 6 bases from V and 6 from J, leaving 5 bases between them. The DNA for the CDR3 is TGTGCCAGCAGGCTCTATGAAAAACTGTTTTTT. Its translation is CASRLYEKLFF.

This rearrangement joins TRBV4-1 to TRBJ1-6; perhaps TRBD1 as D (5 bases). The germline V gene has CDR1 MGHRA and CDR2 YSYEKL. The germline V and J ends were trimmed by 0 bases and 7 bases, with 13 bases remaining between them. This CDR3 spans 16 amino acids. The CDR3 nucleotides are TGCGCCAGCAGCCAAGATCCAGGGATGACGAATTCACCCCTCCACTTT. Residues: CASSQDPGMTNSPLHF.

The chain couples TRBV2 to TRBJ1-1; possible D gene TRBD1, 5 bases. The CDR3 runs 14 residues. CDR1 and CDR2 from the germline V gene are SNHLY and FYNNEI. Trimming removed 4 bases at V and 3 bases at J, with 12 bases between. CDR3 coding DNA: TGTGCCAGCAGTGTGACGGGGGGGTACACTGAAGCTTTCTTT. Its protein is CASSVTGGYTEAFF. Using reference TRBV2 and TRBJ1-1 for the parts outside the CDR3, the full variable domain is EPEVTQTPSHQVTQMGQEVILRCVPISNHLYFYWYRQILGQKVEFLVSFYNNEISEKSEIFDDQFSVERPDGSNFTLKIRSTKLEDSAMYFCASSVTGGYTEAFFGQGTRLTVV.

This chain connects TRBV25-1 to TRBJ1-2, with D possibly TRBD1 on 6 matching bases. Trimming took off 7 bases at V and 3 bases at J, with 9 bases between the two ends. Germline-derived CDR1 and CDR2 are MGHDK and SYGVNS. This CDR3 spans 12 amino acids. The CDR3 DNA follows: TGTGCCAGCACGGAGGGGGACTATGGCTACACCTTC. Residues: CASTEGDYGYTF.

The chain joins TRBV28 to TRBJ2-3; possibly TRBD2 for D (6 bases). Trimming took 10 bases from V and 2 from J, leaving 16 bases between them. CDR3 length: 14 residues. Germline lookup yields CDR1 MDHEN and CDR2 SYDVKM. CDR3 amino acids: CATTWRDPTDTQYF. The DNA for the CDR3 is TGTGCCACAACATGGCGGGACCCCACAGATACGCAGTATTTT.

This clone was observed a handful of times. The chain links TRBV21-1 to TRBJ1-6; the D call in the table, TRBD1, was not verified against the DNA. TRBV21-1 is a pseudogene locus. The CDR3 loop spans 15 amino acids. CDR3 bases: TGTGCCAGCAGCCCCCCGACAGGGTATAATTCACCCCTCCACTTT. It translates to CASSPPTGYNSPLHF.

J is TRBJ2-2 and V is TRBV7-2, with D unresolved. This CDR3 spans 18 amino acids. V was trimmed by 1 base and J by 4 bases, leaving 19 bases between them. CDR1 is SGHTA and CDR2 is FQGNSA in the germline V gene. The CDR3 DNA reads as TGTGCCAGCAGCTTAGAAACCCCCGTCAGGCGACCCACCGGGGAGCTGTTTTTT. Its protein is CASSLETPVRRPTGELFF. Complete variable domain (other parts from reference TRBV7-2 and TRBJ2-2): GAGVSQSPSNKVTEKGKDVELRCDPISGHTALYWYRQSLGQGLEFLIYFQGNSAPDKSGLPSDRFSAERTGGSVSTLTIQRTQQEDSAVYLCASSLETPVRRPTGELFFGEGSRLTVL.